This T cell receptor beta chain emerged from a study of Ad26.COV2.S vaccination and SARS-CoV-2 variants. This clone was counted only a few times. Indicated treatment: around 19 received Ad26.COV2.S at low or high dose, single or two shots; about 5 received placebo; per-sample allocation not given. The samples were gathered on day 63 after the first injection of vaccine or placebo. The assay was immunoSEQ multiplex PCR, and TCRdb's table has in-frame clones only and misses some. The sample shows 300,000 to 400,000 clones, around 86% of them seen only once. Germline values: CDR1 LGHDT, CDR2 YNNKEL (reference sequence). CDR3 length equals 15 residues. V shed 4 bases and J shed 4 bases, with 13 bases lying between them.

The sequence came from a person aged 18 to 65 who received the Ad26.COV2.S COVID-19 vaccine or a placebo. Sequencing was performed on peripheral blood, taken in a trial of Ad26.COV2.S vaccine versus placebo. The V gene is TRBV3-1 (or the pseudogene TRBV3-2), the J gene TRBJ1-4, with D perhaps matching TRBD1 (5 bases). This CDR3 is CASSPGGGVNEKLFF. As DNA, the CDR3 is TGTGCCAGCAGCCCAGGCGGAGGGGTTAATGAAAAACTGTTTTTT.